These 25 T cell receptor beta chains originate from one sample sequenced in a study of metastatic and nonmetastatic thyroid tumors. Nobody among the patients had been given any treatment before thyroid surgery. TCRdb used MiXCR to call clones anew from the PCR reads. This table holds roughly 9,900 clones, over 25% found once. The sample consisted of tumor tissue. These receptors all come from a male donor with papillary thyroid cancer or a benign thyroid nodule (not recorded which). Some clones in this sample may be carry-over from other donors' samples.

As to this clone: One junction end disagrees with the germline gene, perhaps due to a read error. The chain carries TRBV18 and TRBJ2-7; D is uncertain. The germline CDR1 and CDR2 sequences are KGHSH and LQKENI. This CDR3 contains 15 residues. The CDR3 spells CASSPPSKNKGEQYF. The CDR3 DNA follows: TGTGCCAGCTCGCCACCTAGTAAGAACAAGGGCGAGCAGTACTTC.

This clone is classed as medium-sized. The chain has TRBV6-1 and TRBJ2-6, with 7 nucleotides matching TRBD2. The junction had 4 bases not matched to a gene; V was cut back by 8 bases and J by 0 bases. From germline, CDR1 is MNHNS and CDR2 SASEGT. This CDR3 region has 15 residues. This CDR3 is CASAAGVSGANVLTF. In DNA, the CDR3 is TGTGCCAGCGCTGCGGGGGTCTCTGGGGCCAACGTCCTGACTTTC.

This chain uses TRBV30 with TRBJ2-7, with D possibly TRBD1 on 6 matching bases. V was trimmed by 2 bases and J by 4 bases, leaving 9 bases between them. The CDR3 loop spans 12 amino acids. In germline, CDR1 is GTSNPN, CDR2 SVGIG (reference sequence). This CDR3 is CAWSIRGYEQYF. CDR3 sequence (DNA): TGTGCCTGGAGTATTAGGGGGTACGAGCAGTACTTC.

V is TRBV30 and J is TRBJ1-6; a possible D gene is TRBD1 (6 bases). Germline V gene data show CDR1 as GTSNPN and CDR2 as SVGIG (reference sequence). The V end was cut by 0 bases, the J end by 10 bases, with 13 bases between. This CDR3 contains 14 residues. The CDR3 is CAWSVGGPRSPLHF. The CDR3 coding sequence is TGTGCCTGGAGTGTTGGGGGGCCTCGATCACCCCTCCACTTT.

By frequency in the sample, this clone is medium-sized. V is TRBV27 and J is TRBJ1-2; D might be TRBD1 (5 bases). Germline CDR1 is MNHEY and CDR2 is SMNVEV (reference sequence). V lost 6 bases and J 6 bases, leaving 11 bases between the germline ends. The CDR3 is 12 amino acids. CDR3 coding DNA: TGTGCCAGCAGAAAAGGGGCCCATGGCTACACCTTC. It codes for CASRKGAHGYTF.

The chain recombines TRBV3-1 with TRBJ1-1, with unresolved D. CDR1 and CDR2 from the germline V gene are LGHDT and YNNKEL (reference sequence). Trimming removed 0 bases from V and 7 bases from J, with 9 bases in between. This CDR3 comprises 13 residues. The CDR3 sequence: CASSQDKEGEAFF. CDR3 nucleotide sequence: TGTGCCAGCAGCCAAGATAAGGAGGGTGAAGCTTTCTTT.

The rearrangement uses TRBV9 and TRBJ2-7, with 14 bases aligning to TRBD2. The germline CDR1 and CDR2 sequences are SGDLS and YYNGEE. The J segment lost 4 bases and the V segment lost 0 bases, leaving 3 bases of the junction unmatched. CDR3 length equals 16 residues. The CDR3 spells CASSVGGLAGVYEQYF. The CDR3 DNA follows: TGTGCCAGCAGCGTAGGGGGACTAGCGGGAGTATACGAGCAGTACTTC.

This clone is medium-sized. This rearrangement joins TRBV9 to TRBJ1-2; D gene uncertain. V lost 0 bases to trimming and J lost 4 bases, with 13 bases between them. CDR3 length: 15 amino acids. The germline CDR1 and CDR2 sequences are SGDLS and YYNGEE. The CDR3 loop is CASSVGKVRSYGYTF. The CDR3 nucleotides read TGTGCCAGCAGCGTAGGAAAAGTGAGGTCCTATGGCTACACCTTC. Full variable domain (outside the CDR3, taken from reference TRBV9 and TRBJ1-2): DSGVTQTPKHLITATGQRVTLRCSPRSGDLSVYWYQQSLDQGLQFLIQYYNGEERAKGNILERFSAQQFPDLHSELNLSSLELGDSALYFCASSVGKVRSYGYTFGSGTRLTVV.

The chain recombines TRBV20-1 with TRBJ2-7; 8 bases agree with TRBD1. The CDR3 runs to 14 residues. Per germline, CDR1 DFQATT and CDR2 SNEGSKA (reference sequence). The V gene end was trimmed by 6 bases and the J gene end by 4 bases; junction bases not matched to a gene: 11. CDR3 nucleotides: TGCAGTGCCCGACGGCCAGGGGGCGGGTACGAGCAGTACTTC. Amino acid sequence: CSARRPGGGYEQYF.

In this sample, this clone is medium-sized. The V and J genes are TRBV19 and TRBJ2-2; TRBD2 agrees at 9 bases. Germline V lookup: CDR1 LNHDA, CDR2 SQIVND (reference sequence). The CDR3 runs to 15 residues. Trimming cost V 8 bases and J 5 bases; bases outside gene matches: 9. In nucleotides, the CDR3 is TGTGCCAGTGGGGTAGCGGGAGTAGGTACCGGGGAGCTGTTTTTT. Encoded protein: CASGVAGVGTGELFF.

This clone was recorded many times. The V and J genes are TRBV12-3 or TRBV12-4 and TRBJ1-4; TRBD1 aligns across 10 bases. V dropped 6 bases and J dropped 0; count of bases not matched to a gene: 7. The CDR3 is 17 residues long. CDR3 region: CASSAGGTGATNEKLFF. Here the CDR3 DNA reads TGTGCCAGCAGCGCGGGGGGGACAGGGGCAACTAATGAAAAACTGTTTTTT.

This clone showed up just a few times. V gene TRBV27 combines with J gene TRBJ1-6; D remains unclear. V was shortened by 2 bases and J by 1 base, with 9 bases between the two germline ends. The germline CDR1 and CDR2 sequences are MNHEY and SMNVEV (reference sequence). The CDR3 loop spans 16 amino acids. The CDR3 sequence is CASSLTGVSYNSPLHF. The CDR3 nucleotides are TGTGCCAGCAGTTTAACCGGGGTGTCCTATAATTCACCCCTCCACTTT.

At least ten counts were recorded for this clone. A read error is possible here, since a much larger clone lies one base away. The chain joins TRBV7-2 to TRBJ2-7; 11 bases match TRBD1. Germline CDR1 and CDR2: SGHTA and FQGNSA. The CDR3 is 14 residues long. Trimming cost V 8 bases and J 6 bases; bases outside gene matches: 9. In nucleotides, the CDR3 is TGTGCCAGCGGCACTCGGACAGGGGGCGTCGAGCAGTACTTC. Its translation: CASGTRTGGVEQYF.

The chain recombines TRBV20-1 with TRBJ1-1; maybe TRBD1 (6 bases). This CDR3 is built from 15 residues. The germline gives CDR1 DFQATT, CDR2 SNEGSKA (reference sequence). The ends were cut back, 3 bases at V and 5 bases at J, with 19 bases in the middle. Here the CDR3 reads CSASSVSGQSTEAFF. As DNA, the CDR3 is TGCAGTGCTAGTAGTGTTTCCGGACAGTCGACTGAAGCTTTCTTT.

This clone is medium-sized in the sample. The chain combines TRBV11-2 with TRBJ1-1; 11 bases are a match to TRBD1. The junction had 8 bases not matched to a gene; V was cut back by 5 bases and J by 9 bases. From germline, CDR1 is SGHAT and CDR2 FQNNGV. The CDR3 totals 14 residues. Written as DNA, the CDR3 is TGTGCCAGCAGCCCCGGACAGGGGGCGCGAAAAGCTTTCTTT. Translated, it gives CASSPGQGARKAFF.

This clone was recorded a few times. The CDR3 DNA reads as TGTGCCAGCAGCGAACTTAACGGGGGATCCGAGCAGTACTTC. Its protein product is CASSELNGGSEQYF. This chain connects TRBV6-1 to TRBJ2-7; the D gene is possibly TRBD2 (6 bases). Trimming took off 6 bases at V and 6 bases at J, with 18 bases between the two ends. Germline values: CDR1 MNHNS, CDR2 SASEGT. The CDR3 sequence is 14 residues long.

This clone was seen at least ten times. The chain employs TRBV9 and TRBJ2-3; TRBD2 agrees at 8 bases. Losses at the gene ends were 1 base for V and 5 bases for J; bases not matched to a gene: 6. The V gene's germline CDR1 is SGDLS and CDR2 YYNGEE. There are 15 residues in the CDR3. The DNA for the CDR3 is TGTGCCAGCAGCGTAACTAGCGGAAGGGTAGATACGCAGTATTTT. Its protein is CASSVTSGRVDTQYF.

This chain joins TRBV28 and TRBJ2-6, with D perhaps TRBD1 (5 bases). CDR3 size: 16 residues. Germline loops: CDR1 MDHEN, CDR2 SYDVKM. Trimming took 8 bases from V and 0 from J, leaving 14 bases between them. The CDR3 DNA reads TGTGCCAGCGGTCGACAGCCGGCCTCTGGGGCCAACGTCCTGACTTTC. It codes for CASGRQPASGANVLTF.

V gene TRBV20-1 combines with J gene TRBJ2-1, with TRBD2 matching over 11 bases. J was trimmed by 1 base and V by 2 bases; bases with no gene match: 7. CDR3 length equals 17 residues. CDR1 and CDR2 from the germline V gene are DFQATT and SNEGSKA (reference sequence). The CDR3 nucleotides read TGCAGTGCTAGATATCCTAGCGGGAGGACTTCCTACAATGAGCAGTTCTTC. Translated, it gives CSARYPSGRTSYNEQFF.

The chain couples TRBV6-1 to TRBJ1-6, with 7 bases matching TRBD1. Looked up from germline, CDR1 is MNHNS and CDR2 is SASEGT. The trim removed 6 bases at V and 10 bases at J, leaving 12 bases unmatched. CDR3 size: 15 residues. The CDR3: CASSQLQGGGSPLHF. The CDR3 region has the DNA TGTGCCAGCAGCCAACTGCAGGGAGGGGGCTCACCCCTCCACTTT.

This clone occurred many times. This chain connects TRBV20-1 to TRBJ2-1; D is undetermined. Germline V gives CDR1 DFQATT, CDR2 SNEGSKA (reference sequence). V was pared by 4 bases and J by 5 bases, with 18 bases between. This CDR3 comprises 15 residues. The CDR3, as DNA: TGCAGTGCTAAAGGACGTCAAGCTCGGAACAATGAGCAGTTCTTC. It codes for CSAKGRQARNNEQFF.

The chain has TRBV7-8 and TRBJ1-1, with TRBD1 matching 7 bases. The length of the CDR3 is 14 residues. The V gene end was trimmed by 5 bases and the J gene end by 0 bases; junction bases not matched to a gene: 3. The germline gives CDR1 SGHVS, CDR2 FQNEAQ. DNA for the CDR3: TGTGCCAGCAGCGTCGACAGGGTGAACACTGAAGCTTTCTTT. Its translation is CASSVDRVNTEAFF.

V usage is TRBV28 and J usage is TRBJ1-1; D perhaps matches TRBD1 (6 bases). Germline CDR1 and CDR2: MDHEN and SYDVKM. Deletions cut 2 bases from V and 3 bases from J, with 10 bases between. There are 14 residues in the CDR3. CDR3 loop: CASSLQGSDTEAFF. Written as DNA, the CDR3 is TGTGCCAGCAGTTTACAGGGGTCGGACACTGAAGCTTTCTTT.

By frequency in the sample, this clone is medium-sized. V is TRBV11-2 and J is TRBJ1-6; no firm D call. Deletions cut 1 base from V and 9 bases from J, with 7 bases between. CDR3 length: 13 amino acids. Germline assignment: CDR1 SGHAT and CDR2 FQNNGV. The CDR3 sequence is CASSLAAGSPLHF. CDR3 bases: TGTGCCAGCAGCTTAGCGGCGGGTTCACCCCTCCACTTT.

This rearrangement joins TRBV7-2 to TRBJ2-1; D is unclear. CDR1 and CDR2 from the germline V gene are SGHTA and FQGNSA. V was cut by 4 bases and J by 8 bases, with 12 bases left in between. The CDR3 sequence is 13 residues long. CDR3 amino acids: CASSSGPEDEQFF. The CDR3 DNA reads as TGTGCCAGCAGCTCCGGACCAGAGGATGAGCAGTTCTTC.